Presented here are 27 T cell receptor beta chains from one specimen sequenced in a study of cytomegalovirus exposure and HLA in healthy donors. PCR employed 60 Vbeta and 13 Jbeta primers. Data came from immunoSEQ multiplex PCR; TCRdb stores just in-frame clones and leaves some out. This sample has about 160,000 clones, with 75% to 90% found just once. Sequencing used PBMCs. The receptors were sampled from a woman in her late teens or twenties in good health and CMV-seronegative.

The chain uses TRBV10-3 and TRBJ2-1; a possible D gene is TRBD1 (6 bases). The CDR3 totals 12 residues. V was clipped by 9 bases and J by 6 bases, with 12 bases between them. Germline V gene data show CDR1 as ENHRY and CDR2 as SYGVKD. The CDR3 DNA sequence: TGTGCCATTTCAGGGGAAGGCAATGAGCAGTTCTTC. Amino acid sequence: CAISGEGNEQFF.

This chain uses TRBV6-5 with TRBJ1-5, with TRBD1 identical over 7 bases. This CDR3 has 15 amino acids. Trimming took 7 bases from V and 6 from J; bases not matched to a gene: 12. From germline, CDR1 is MNHEY and CDR2 SVGAGI. DNA of the CDR3: TGTGCCAGCAACCCAACAGGGGCCCTCATTCAGCCCCAGCATTTT. Amino acids: CASNPTGALIQPQHF.

This chain joins TRBV5-1 and TRBJ2-7, with TRBD2 identical over 10 bases. The CDR3 runs to 15 residues. Germline-derived CDR1 and CDR2 are SGHRS and YFSETQ. J gave up 2 bases and V 3 bases, and 5 bases lay outside the gene matches. The CDR3 is CASSSGTSVAYEQYF. DNA for the CDR3: TGCGCCAGCAGCTCCGGGACTAGCGTCGCCTACGAGCAGTACTTC.

V gene TRBV5-4 combines with J gene TRBJ2-1, with D perhaps matching TRBD1 (6 bases). Trimming cost V 4 bases and J 5 bases, with 19 bases left between them. CDR3 size: 16 residues. Per the germline V gene, CDR1 is SGHNT and CDR2 is YYREEE (reference sequence). CDR3 in amino acids: CASSPDPRTDNNEQFF. In DNA form, the CDR3 reads TGTGCCAGCAGCCCAGACCCTAGGACAGACAACAATGAGCAGTTCTTC. The variable domain in full, with the rest retrieved from reference TRBV5-4 and TRBJ2-1, is ETGVTQSPTHLIKTRGQQVTLRCSSQSGHNTVSWYQQALGQGPQFIFQYYREEENGRGNFPPRFSGLQFPNYSSELNVNALELDDSALYLCASSPDPRTDNNEQFFGPGTRLTVL.

In nucleotides, the CDR3 is TGCAGCGTCTCGGACAAGAGAGGCTACGAGCAGTACTTC. It codes for CSVSDKRGYEQYF. V usage is TRBV29-1 and J usage is TRBJ2-7, with a tentative D call TRBD1 (5 bases). V lost 6 bases, J lost 3 bases, and 15 bases lay in between. Germline CDR1 SQVTM, CDR2 ANQGSEA. The CDR3 totals 13 residues.

The table lists this clone with a few counts. In DNA form, the CDR3 reads TGTGCCAGCAGTCCCCAATACAGGGGGAGTGAAAAACTGTTTTTT. Translating it yields CASSPQYRGSEKLFF. The chain combines TRBV28 with TRBJ1-4; 8 bases are a match to TRBD1. The CDR3 spans 15 residues. V was clipped by 5 bases and J by 7 bases; unmatched bases: 9. Germline V gene sequence: CDR1 MDHEN, CDR2 SYDVKM.

Note on this clone: The junction departs from germline at one end; a sequencing error may be responsible. This chain connects TRBV2 to TRBJ2-1; D not certain. The CDR3 contains 12 residues. Germline CDR1 and CDR2: SNHLY and FYNNEI. CDR3 sequence reads: CASSPLDFKVLF. The CDR3 region has the DNA TGTGCCAGCAGCCCACTCGACTTTAAGGTGCTCTTC.

The CDR3 reads CASSLYGGDEQYF. The CDR3 DNA reads TGTGCCAGCAGTTTGTACGGGGGAGACGAGCAGTACTTC. The chain joins TRBV27 to TRBJ2-7; a weak D match, TRBD2 (6 bases). This CDR3 is 13 amino acids long. Germline V gives CDR1 MNHEY, CDR2 SMNVEV (reference sequence). V lost 3 bases, J lost 5 bases, and 11 bases lay in between.

This clone was counted ten times or more. The chain employs TRBV7-3 and TRBJ2-7; the D gene is possibly TRBD2 (5 bases). This CDR3 comprises 13 residues. V was pared by 0 bases and J by 5 bases, with 8 bases between. Looked up from germline, CDR1 is SGHTA and CDR2 is FQGTGA. The CDR3: CASSLTHGDEQYF. CDR3 DNA sequence: TGTGCCAGCAGCTTAACCCACGGGGACGAGCAGTACTTC.

This sequence joins TRBV15 and TRBJ2-7; possibly TRBD2 for D (6 bases). Germline CDR1 is LNHNV and CDR2 is YYDKDF (reference sequence). Trimming pared 3 bases from V and 7 bases from J, leaving 10 bases between. The CDR3 totals 12 residues. CDR3 bases: TGTGCCACCAGCAGGGACTACGGTGAGCAGTACTTC. Translated: CATSRDYGEQYF.

The rearrangement joins TRBV5-1 to TRBJ2-5, with TRBD2 matching 15 bases. With the DNA end fitting TRBJ2-7 better, the J assignment may be wrong. CDR1 and CDR2 (germline): SGHRS, YFSETQ. The CDR3 is 15 amino acids. CDR3 residues: CASSSGTSGRNEQYF. For the CDR3, the DNA is TGCGCCAGCAGCTCCGGGACTAGCGGGAGGAACGAGCAGTACTTC.

The rearrangement joins TRBV9 to TRBJ2-2; TRBD1 aligns across 9 bases. From germline, CDR1 is SGDLS and CDR2 YYNGEE. The CDR3 is 16 residues long. With 0 bases clipped from V and 2 bases from J, the junction kept 2 bases outside the gene matches. The CDR3 DNA reads as TGTGCCAGCAGCGTAGCTACAGGGGGCAACACCGGGGAGCTGTTTTTT. This encodes CASSVATGGNTGELFF.

Worth noting for this clone: At the DNA level, this CDR3 is encoded by other sequences in the same sample as well. The V and J genes are TRBV18 and TRBJ2-2; no clear D. The CDR3 covers 13 residues. CDR1 is KGHSH, CDR2 LQKENI, per germline. The germline V and J ends were trimmed by 3 bases and 1 base, with 3 bases remaining between them. The CDR3 DNA follows: TGTGCCAGCTCACCTAGGAACACCGGGGAGCTGTTTTTT. This translates into CASSPRNTGELFF.

This clone was seen more than once but under ten times. The chain couples TRBV28 to TRBJ1-2; 9 nucleotides align to TRBD1. Trimming cost V 5 bases and J 8 bases; bases outside gene matches: 9. The CDR3 spans 14 residues. Per germline, CDR1 MDHEN and CDR2 SYDVKM. The CDR3 coding sequence is TGTGCCAGCAGTACGGGACAGGGTGGTTTCGGCTACACCTTC. Translation gives CASSTGQGGFGYTF.

This chain uses TRBV27 with TRBJ1-1, with a weak D call TRBD1 (5 bases). This CDR3 is 14 amino acids long. V lost 3 bases and J 3 bases, leaving 11 bases between the germline ends. Germline assignment: CDR1 MNHEY and CDR2 SMNVEV (reference sequence). In DNA form, the CDR3 reads TGTGCCAGCAGTTTCGCGGGAGGGGACACTGAAGCTTTCTTT. It codes for CASSFAGGDTEAFF.

The V call is TRBV2, the J call TRBJ2-5, with D maybe TRBD2 (5 bases). CDR3 length: 14 residues. V was trimmed by 4 bases and J by 2 bases, leaving 11 bases between them. Germline CDR1 and CDR2: SNHLY and FYNNEI. CDR3 residues: CASSGRTRQETQYF. CDR3 bases: TGTGCCAGCAGTGGCCGGACTCGTCAAGAGACCCAGTACTTC.

Here the CDR3 reads CASSLGYGNQPQHF. The CDR3 DNA follows: TGTGCCAGCAGCTTAGGGTACGGGAATCAGCCCCAGCATTTT. This sequence joins TRBV7-9 and TRBJ1-5; no clear D gene. This CDR3 has 14 residues. V dropped 1 base and J dropped 4 bases, with 8 bases sitting between them. Per the germline V gene, CDR1 is SEHNR and CDR2 is FQNEAQ (reference sequence). The variable domain in full, with the rest retrieved from reference TRBV7-9 and TRBJ1-5, is DTGVSQNPRHKITKRGQNVTFRCDPISEHNRLYWYRQTLGQGPEFLTYFQNEAQLEKSRLLSDRFSAERPKGSFSTLEIQRTEQGDSAMYLCASSLGYGNQPQHFGDGTRLSIL.

The chain couples TRBV19 to TRBJ1-4, with D perhaps TRBD1 (5 bases). Germline lookup yields CDR1 LNHDA and CDR2 SQIVND (reference sequence). This CDR3 is built from 16 residues. Trimming stripped 5 bases from V and 8 bases from J, with 21 bases between. The CDR3 nucleotides read TGTGCCAGTAGTGATCTACCCGGGGGGATCGAGGAAAAACTGTTTTTT. Residues: CASSDLPGGIEEKLFF.

This clone was observed once. The CDR3 loop is CASSQTGGVGNSPLHF. The CDR3 DNA reads TGTGCCAGTAGTCAAACAGGGGGCGTAGGAAATTCACCCCTCCACTTT. This chain links TRBV19 with TRBJ1-6, with 9 bases matching TRBD1. The CDR3 contains 16 residues. V gave up 5 bases and J gave up 7 bases; unmatched junction bases: 9. Germline CDR1 reads LNHDA; CDR2 reads SQIVND (reference sequence).

The rearrangement uses TRBV28 and TRBJ1-2; possibly TRBD1 for D (6 bases). This CDR3 has 13 residues. The germline V and J ends were trimmed by 6 bases and 3 bases, with 11 bases remaining between them. The germline gives CDR1 MDHEN, CDR2 SYDVKM. The CDR3 here is CASRTGHDYGYTF. The CDR3 DNA reads as TGTGCCAGCAGAACGGGACACGACTATGGCTACACCTTC.

The V and J genes are TRBV6-1 and TRBJ1-5; D unresolved. The CDR3 contains 13 residues. From germline, CDR1 is MNHNS and CDR2 SASEGT. V was pared by 5 bases and J by 4 bases, with 9 bases between. CDR3: CASSLAPNQPQHF. The CDR3 DNA is TGTGCCAGCAGTCTGGCCCCTAATCAGCCCCAGCATTTT.

The chain combines TRBV19 with TRBJ1-2, with unresolved D. Germline V gene data show CDR1 as LNHDA and CDR2 as SQIVND (reference sequence). The CDR3 contains 15 residues. V gave up 1 base and J gave up 7 bases, with 16 bases separating them. The CDR3, as DNA: TGTGCCAGTAGTATAGCCGGCGGGCTGAGGAGTGGCTACACCTTC. Translation: CASSIAGGLRSGYTF.

V gene TRBV29-1 combines with J gene TRBJ2-1; 10 bases agree with TRBD2. Trimming at V came to 4 bases and at J to 6 bases, leaving 9 bases not matched to a gene. There are 15 residues in the CDR3. Germline CDR1 SQVTM, CDR2 ANQGSEA. Here the CDR3 reads CSVGRLAGVLNEQFF. For the CDR3, the DNA is TGCAGCGTTGGGCGGCTAGCGGGGGTCCTCAATGAGCAGTTCTTC.

This clone appeared once. The gene calls are TRBV6-5 and TRBJ2-1, with D perhaps TRBD2 (6 bases). CDR1 is MNHEY and CDR2 is SVGAGI in the germline V gene. This CDR3 is built from 14 residues. Trimming took off 4 bases at V and 5 bases at J, with 12 bases between the two ends. The CDR3 DNA follows: TGTGCCAGCAGTTCCGGGGGAACTCACAATGAGCAGTTCTTC. Amino acid sequence: CASSSGGTHNEQFF.

The table lists this clone with a count of one. This chain uses TRBV2 with TRBJ1-2; possible D gene TRBD1, 6 bases. The CDR3 is made up of 16 amino acids. V was clipped by 2 bases and J by 7 bases, with 20 bases between them. CDR1 SNHLY and CDR2 FYNNEI come from the germline V gene. CDR3 sequence: CASSEFRDTGRSGYTF. The DNA for the CDR3 is TGTGCCAGCAGTGAATTTCGGGACACTGGTCGGAGTGGCTACACCTTC.

This chain connects TRBV28 to TRBJ2-5; no definite D call. The J call could be wrong; TRBJ2-7 is a better fit for the DNA end. CDR1 MDHEN and CDR2 SYDVKM come from the germline V gene. The CDR3 length is 15 residues. The CDR3 DNA follows: TGTGCCAGCAGCCGCTCTCACGGTAGCTCCTACGAGCAGTACTTC. Protein sequence: CASSRSHGSSYEQYF.

V usage is TRBV4-1 and J usage is TRBJ1-6, with TRBD1 as a possible D gene (6 bases). This CDR3 spans 17 amino acids. CDR1 and CDR2 (germline): MGHRA, YSYEKL. V lost 3 bases and J 5 bases, leaving 17 bases between the germline ends. The CDR3 nucleotides read TGCGCCAGCAGCCAGAAGCTCGACAGGACACATAATTCACCCCTCCACTTT. This gives the protein CASSQKLDRTHNSPLHF.